This T cell receptor (beta chain) was obtained from a study of a mutant IDH1 vaccine in newly diagnosed glioma. Time point denoted: week 35, safety follow-up. Each dose of the vaccine consisted of 300 ug of mutant IDH1 20-mer peptide, with topical imiquimod. With regard to this clone: The antigen is not known.

Sequencing used immunoSEQ multiplex PCR; TCRdb keeps in-frame clones, though not all of them. Seen here are under 40,000 clones, around four fifths observed once, and the top ten hold roughly 12%. The sequences come from PBMCs, collected from a glioma patient whose treatment included an IDH1 peptide vaccine. The sequence came from a woman aged 40 to 50 with glioma.

CDR3 residues: CASSSLTSGGGETQYF. CDR3 sequence (DNA): TGCGCCAGCAGCTCGCTTACTAGCGGGGGGGGAGAGACCCAGTACTTC. The chain carries TRBV5-1 and TRBJ2-5; TRBD2 matches 13 bases. The V gene end was trimmed by 3 bases and the J gene end by 4 bases; junction bases not matched to a gene: 6. This CDR3 comprises 16 residues. Germline CDR1 and CDR2: SGHRS and YFSETQ.